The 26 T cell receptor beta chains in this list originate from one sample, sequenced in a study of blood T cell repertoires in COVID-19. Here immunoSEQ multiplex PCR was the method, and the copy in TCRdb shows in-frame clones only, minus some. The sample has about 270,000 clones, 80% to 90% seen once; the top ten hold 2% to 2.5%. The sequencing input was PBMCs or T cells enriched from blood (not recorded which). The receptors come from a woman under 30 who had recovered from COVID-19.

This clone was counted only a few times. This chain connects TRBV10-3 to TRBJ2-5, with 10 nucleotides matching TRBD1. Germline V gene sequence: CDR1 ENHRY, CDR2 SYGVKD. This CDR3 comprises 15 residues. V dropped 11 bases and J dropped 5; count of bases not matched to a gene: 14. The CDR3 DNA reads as TGTGCCGCCCGGGGGGGACAGGGGATTTCGGAGACCCAGTACTTC. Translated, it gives CAARGGQGISETQYF.

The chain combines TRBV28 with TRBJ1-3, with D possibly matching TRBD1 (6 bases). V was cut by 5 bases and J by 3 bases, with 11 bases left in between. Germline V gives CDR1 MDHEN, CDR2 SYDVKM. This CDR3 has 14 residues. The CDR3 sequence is CASSRTGSGNTIYF. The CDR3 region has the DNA TGTGCCAGCAGTAGAACAGGGAGTGGAAACACCATATATTTT.

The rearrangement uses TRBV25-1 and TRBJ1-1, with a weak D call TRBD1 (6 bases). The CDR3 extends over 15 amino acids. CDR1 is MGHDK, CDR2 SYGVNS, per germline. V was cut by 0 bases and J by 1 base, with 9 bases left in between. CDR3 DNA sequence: TGTGCCAGCAGTGAATACGGGGGGCGGAACACTGAAGCTTTCTTT. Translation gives CASSEYGGRNTEAFF.

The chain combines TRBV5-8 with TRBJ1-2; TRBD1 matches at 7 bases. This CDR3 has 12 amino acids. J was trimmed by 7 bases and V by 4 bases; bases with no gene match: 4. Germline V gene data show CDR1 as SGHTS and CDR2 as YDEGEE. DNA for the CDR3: TGTGCCAGCAGCGGCGACAGGGCTGGCTACACCTTC. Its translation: CASSGDRAGYTF.

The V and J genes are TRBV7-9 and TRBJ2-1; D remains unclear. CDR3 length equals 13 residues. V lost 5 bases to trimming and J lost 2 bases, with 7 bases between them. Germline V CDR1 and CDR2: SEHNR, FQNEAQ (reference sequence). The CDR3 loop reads CASSQDTYNEQFF. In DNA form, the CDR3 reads TGTGCCAGCAGCCAAGACACCTACAATGAGCAGTTCTTC.

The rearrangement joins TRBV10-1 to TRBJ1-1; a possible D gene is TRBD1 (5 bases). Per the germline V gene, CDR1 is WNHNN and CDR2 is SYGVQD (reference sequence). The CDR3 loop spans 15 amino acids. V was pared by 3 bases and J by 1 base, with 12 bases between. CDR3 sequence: CASSDRSGTNTEAFF. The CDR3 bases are TGCGCCAGCAGTGACCGGAGCGGGACGAACACTGAAGCTTTCTTT.

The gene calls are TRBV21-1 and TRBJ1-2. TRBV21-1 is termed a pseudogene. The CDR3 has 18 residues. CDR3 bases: TGTGCCAGCAGCAAGGCGCTCGAGGCCGGTAAGGCAAACTATGGCTACACCTTC. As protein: CASSKALEAGKANYGYTF.

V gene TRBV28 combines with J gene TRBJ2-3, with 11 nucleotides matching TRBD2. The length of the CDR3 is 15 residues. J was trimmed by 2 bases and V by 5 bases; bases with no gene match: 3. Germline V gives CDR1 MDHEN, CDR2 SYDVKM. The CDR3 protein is CASSLAGGHTDTQYF. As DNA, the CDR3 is TGTGCCAGCAGTCTAGCGGGGGGACACACAGATACGCAGTATTTT.

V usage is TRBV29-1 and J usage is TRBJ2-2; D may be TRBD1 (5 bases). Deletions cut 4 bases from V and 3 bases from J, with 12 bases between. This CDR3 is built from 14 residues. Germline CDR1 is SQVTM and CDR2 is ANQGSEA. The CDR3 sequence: CSVVRAGYTGELFF. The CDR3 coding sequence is TGCAGCGTTGTACGGGCAGGGTACACCGGGGAGCTGTTTTTT.

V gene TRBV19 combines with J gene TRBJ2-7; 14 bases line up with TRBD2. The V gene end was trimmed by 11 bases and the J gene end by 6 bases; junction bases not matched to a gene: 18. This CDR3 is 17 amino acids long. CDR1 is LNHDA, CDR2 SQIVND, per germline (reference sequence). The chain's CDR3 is CAAGTSGGPILPLEQYF. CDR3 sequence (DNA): TGTGCCGCTGGGACTAGCGGGGGCCCAATCCTCCCCCTCGAGCAGTACTTC.

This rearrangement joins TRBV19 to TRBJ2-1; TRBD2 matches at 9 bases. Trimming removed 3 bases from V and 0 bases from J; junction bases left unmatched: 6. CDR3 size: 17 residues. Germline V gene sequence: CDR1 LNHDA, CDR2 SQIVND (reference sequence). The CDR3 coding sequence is TGTGCCAGTAGTATTAGCGGGGGCGCAGACTCCTACAATGAGCAGTTCTTC. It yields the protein CASSISGGADSYNEQFF.

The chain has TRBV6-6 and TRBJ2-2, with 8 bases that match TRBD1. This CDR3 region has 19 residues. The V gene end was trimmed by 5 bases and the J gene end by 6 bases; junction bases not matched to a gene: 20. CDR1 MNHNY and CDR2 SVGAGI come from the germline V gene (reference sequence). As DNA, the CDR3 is TGTGCCAGCAGTCACCCCACCAGGGGGCGCGACTTCGTCGCCGGGGAGCTGTTTTTT. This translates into CASSHPTRGRDFVAGELFF.

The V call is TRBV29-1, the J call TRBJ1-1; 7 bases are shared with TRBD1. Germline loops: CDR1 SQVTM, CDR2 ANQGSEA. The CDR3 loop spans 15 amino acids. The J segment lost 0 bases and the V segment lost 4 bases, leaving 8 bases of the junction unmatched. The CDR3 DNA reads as TGCAGCGTTGGTGGACAGGTGTCCATGAACACTGAAGCTTTCTTT. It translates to CSVGGQVSMNTEAFF.

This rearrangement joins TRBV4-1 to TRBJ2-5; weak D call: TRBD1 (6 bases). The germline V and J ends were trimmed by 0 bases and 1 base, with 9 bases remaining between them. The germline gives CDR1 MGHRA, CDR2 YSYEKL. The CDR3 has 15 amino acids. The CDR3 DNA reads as TGCGCCAGCAGCCAAGATACAGGGATCCAAGAGACCCAGTACTTC. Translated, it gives CASSQDTGIQETQYF.

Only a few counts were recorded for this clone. In nucleotides, the CDR3 is TGTGCCAGCAGTCCAACCCCGGGGGGAAACGCTGAAGCTTTCTTT. Protein product: CASSPTPGGNAEAFF. This chain uses TRBV6-4 with TRBJ1-1; TRBD1 is a possible D gene (5 bases). Germline CDR1 MRHNA, CDR2 SNTAGT. V lost 5 bases and J lost 6, with 19 bases in between. CDR3 length: 15 residues.

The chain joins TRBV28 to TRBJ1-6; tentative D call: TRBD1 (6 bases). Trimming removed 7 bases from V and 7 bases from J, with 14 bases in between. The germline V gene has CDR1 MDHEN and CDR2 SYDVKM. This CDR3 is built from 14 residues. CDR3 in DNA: TGTGCCAGCATTTCCGGGACAAAGAATTCACCCCTCCACTTT. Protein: CASISGTKNSPLHF.

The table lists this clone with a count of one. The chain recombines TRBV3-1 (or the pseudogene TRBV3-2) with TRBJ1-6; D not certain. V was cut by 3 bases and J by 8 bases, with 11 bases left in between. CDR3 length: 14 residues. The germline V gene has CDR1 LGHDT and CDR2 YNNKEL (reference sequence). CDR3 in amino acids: CASSQRVGYSPLHF. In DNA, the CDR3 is TGTGCCAGCAGCCAGAGGGTTGGGTATTCACCCCTCCACTTT.

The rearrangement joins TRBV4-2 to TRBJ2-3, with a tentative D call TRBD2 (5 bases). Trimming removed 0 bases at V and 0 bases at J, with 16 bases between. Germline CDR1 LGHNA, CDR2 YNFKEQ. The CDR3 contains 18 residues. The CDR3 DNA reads TGTGCCAGCAGCCAAGAACCCGCGGGCCTGAGAAGCACAGATACGCAGTATTTT. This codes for CASSQEPAGLRSTDTQYF.

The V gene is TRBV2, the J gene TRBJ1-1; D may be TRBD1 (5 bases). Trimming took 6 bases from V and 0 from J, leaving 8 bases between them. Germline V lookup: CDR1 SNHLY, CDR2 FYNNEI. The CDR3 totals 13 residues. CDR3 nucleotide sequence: TGTGCCAGCAGAAGGGGATTGAACACTGAAGCTTTCTTT. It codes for CASRRGLNTEAFF.

The CDR3 reads CASSQGREQRHSPLHF. The CDR3 DNA reads TGTGCCAGCAGCCAAGGCCGGGAACAAAGGCATTCACCCCTCCACTTT. The chain combines TRBV4-2 with TRBJ1-6; D not certain. Germline V gene lookup returns CDR1 LGHNA and CDR2 YNFKEQ. The CDR3 is 16 residues long. V was clipped by 1 base and J by 8 bases, with 15 bases between them.

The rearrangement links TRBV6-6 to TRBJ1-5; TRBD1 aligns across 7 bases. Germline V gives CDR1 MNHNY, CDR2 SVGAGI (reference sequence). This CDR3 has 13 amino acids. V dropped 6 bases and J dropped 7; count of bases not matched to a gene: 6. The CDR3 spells CASRLTGWQPQHF. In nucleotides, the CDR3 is TGTGCCAGCAGGCTGACAGGGTGGCAGCCCCAGCATTTT.

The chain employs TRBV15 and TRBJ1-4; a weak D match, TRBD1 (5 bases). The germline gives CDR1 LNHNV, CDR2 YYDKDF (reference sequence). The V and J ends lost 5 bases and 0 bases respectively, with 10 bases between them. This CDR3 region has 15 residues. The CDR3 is CATSPGQTTNEKLFF. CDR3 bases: TGTGCCACCAGCCCCGGACAAACAACTAATGAAAAACTGTTTTTT.

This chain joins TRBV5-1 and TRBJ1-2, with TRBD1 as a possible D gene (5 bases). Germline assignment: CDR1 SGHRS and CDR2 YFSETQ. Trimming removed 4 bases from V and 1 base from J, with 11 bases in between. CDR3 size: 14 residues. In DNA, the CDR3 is TGCGCCAGCAGCCCCCGGGACTATAACTATGGCTACACCTTC. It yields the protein CASSPRDYNYGYTF. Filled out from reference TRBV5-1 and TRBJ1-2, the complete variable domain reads KAGVTQTPRYLIKTRGQQVTLSCSPISGHRSVSWYQQTPGQGLQFLFEYFSETQRNKGNFPGRFSGRQFSNSRSEMNVSTLELGDSALYLCASSPRDYNYGYTFGSGTRLTVV.

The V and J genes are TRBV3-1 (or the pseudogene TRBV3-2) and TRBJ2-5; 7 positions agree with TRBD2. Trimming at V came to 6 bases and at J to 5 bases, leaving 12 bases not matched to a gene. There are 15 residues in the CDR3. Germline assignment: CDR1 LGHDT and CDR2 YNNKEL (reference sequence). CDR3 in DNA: TGTGCCAGCAGAAAGAATAGCGGGTGGCGGGAGACCCAGTACTTC. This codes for CASRKNSGWRETQYF.

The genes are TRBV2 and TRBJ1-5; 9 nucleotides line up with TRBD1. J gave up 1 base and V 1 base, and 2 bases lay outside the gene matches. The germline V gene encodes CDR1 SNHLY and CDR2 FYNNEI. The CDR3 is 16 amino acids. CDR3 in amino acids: CASSEGQGGSNQPQHF. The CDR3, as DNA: TGTGCCAGCAGTGAAGGACAGGGGGGGAGCAATCAGCCCCAGCATTTT.

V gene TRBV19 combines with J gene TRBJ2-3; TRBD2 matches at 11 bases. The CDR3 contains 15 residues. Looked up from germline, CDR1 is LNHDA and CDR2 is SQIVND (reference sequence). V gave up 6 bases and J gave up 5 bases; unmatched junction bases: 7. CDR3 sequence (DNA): TGTGCCAGTAGAGGACTAGCGGGTCCGGTAGATACGCAGTATTTT. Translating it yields CASRGLAGPVDTQYF.